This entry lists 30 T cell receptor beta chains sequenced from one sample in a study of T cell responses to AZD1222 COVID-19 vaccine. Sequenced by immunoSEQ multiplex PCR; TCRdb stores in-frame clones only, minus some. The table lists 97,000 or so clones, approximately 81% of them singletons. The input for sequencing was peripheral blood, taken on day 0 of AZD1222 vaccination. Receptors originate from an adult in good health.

The CDR3 DNA follows: TGCGCCAGCAGTGGAGGTGGCAGGGAATCTAGCACAGATACGCAGTATTTT. It encodes CASSGGGRESSTDTQYF. The chain links TRBV10-1 to TRBJ2-3, with D possibly TRBD1 on 5 matching bases. CDR3 size: 17 residues. Germline CDR1 is WNHNN and CDR2 is SYGVQD (reference sequence). V shed 4 bases and J shed 0 bases, with 17 bases lying between them.

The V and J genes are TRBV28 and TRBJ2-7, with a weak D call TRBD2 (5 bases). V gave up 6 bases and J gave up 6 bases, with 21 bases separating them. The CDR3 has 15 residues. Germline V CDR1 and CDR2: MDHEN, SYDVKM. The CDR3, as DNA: TGTGCCAGCAGGGACTCCAAGATCGTCGACGGCGAGCAGTACTTC. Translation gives CASRDSKIVDGEQYF.

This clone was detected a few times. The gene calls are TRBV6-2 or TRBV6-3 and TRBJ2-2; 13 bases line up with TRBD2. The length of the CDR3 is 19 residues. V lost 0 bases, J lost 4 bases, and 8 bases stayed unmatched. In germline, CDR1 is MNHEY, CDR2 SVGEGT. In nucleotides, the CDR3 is TGTGCCAGCAGTTACTCGTCGAGACTAGCGGGAGGTCTCACCGGGGAGCTGTTTTTT. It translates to CASSYSSRLAGGLTGELFF.

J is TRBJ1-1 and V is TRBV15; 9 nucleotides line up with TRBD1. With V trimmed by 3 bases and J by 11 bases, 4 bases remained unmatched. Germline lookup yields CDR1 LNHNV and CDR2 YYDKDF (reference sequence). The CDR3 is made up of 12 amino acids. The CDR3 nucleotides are TGTGCCACCAGCAGTGGACAGGGGAGGGCTTTCTTT. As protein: CATSSGQGRAFF.

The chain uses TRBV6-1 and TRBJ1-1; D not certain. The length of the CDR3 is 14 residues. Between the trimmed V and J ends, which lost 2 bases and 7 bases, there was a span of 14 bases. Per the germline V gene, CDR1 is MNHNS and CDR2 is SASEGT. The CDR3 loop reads CASSELWEGGEAFF. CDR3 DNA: TGTGCCAGCAGTGAACTTTGGGAGGGAGGTGAAGCTTTCTTT.

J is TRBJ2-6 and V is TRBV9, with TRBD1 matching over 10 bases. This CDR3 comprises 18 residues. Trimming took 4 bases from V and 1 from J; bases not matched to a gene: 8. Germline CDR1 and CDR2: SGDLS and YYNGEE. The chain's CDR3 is CASSNRDRGESGANVLTF. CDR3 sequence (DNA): TGTGCCAGCAGCAACCGGGACAGGGGTGAGTCTGGGGCCAACGTCCTGACTTTC.

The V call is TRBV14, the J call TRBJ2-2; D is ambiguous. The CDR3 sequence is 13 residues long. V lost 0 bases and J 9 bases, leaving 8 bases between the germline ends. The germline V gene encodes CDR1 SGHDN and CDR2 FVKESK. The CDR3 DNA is TGTGCCAGCAGCCAAGACATCTTTAGGGAGCTGTTTTTT. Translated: CASSQDIFRELFF.

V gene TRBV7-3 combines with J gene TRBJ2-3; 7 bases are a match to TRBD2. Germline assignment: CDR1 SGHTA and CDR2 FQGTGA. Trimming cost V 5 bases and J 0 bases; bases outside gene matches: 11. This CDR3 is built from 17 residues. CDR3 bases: TGTGCCAGCAGCGCAGCTAGCGGACGAAGGAGCACAGATACGCAGTATTTT. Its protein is CASSAASGRRSTDTQYF.

CDR3 loop: CATSRVLDGEKLFF. Written as DNA, the CDR3 is TGTGCCACCAGCAGAGTCCTAGATGGGGAAAAACTGTTTTTT. V gene TRBV15 combines with J gene TRBJ1-4; unclear D gene. V was pared by 1 base and J by 8 bases, with 11 bases between. Germline-derived CDR1 and CDR2 are LNHNV and YYDKDF (reference sequence). The CDR3 sequence is 14 residues long. The full variable domain, in which reference TRBV15 and TRBJ1-4 provide the parts outside the CDR3, is DAMVIQNPRYQVTQFGKPVTLSCSQTLNHNVMYWYQQKSSQAPKLLFHYYDKDFNNEADTPDNFQSRRPNTSFCFLDIRSPGLGDTAMYLCATSRVLDGEKLFFGSGTQLSVL.

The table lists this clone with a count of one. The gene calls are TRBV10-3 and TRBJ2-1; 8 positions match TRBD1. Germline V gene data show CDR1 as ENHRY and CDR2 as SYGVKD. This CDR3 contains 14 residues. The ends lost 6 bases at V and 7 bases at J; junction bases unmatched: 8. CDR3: CAIRDRAQPNEQFF. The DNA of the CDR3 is TGTGCCATCAGGGACAGGGCTCAACCGAATGAGCAGTTCTTC.

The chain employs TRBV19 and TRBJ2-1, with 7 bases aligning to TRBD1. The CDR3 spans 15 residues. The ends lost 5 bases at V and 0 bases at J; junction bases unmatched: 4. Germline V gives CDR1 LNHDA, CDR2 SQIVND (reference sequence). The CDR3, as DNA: TGTGCCAGTAGTTGGGGACAGAGCTCCTACAATGAGCAGTTCTTC. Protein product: CASSWGQSSYNEQFF.

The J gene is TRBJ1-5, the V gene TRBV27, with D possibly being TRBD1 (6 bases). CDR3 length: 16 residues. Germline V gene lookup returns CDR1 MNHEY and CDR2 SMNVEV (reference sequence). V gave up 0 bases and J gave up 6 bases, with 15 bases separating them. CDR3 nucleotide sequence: TGTGCCAGCAGTTTATCGTCGGGTCAGGGGCCTCAGCCCCAGCATTTT. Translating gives CASSLSSGQGPQPQHF.

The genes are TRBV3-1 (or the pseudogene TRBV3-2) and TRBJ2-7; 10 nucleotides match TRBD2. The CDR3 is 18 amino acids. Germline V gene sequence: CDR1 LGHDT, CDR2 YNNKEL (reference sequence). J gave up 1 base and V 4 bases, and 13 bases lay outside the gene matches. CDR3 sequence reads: CASSREPSGGAKSYEQYV. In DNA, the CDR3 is TGTGCCAGCAGCCGCGAACCGAGCGGGGGGGCCAAATCCTACGAGCAGTACGTC.

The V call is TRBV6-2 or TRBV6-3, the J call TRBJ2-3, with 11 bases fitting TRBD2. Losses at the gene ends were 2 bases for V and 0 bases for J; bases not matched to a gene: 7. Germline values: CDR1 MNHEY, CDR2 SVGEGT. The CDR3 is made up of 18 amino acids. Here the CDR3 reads CASSYIPTSGGSTDTQYF. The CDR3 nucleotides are TGTGCCAGCAGTTACATCCCCACTAGCGGGGGAAGCACAGATACGCAGTATTTT.

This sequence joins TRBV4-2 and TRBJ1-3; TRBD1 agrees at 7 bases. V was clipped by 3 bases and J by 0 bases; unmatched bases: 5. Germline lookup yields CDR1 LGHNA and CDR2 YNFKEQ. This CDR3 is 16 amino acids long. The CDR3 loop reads CASSHSTGPSGNTIYF. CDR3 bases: TGTGCCAGCAGCCACTCGACAGGGCCCTCTGGAAACACCATATATTTT.

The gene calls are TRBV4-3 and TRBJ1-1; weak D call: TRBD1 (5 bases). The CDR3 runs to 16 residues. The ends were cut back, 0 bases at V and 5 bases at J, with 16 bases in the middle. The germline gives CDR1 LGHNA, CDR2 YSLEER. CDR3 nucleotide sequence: TGCGCCAGCAGCCAAGATTCGAGGGGTGAAAATACTGAAGCTTTCTTT. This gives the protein CASSQDSRGENTEAFF.

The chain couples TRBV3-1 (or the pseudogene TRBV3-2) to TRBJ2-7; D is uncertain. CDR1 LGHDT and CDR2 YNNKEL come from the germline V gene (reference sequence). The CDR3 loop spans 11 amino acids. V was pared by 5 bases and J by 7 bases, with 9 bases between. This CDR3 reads CASSSRGEQYF. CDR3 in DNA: TGTGCCAGCAGCTCTCGCGGTGAGCAGTACTTC.

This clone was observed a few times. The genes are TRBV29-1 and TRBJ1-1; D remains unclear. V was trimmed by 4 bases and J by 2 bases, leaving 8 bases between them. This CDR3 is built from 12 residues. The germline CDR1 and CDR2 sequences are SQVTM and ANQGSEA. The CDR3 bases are TGCAGCGTTGCGACAAGCAACACTGAAGCTTTCTTT. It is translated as CSVATSNTEAFF.

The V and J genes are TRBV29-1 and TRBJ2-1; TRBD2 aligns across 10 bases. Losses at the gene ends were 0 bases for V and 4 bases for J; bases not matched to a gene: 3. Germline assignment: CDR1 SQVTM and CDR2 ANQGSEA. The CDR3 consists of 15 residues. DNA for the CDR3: TGCAGCGTTGAAGAAATAGCGGGAGGATACAATGAGCAGTTCTTC. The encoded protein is CSVEEIAGGYNEQFF.

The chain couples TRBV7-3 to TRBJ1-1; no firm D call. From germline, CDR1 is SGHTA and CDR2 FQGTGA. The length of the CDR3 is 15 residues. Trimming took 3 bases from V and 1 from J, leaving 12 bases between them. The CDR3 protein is CASSFVQVGNTEAFF. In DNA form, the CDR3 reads TGTGCCAGCAGCTTTGTTCAGGTGGGGAACACTGAAGCTTTCTTT.

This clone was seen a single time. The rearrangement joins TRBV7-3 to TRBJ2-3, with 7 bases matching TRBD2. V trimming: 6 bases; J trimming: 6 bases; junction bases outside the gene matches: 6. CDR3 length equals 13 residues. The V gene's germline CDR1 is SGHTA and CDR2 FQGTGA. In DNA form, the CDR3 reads TGTGCCAGCAGTCCACTGGGAGGGGATACGCAGTATTTT. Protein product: CASSPLGGDTQYF.

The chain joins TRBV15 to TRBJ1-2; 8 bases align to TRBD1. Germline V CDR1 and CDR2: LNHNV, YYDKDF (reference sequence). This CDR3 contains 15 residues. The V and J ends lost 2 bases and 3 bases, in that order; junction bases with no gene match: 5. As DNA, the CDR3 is TGTGCCACCAGCAGACCAGGGGGCGCGGACTATGGCTACACCTTC. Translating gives CATSRPGGADYGYTF. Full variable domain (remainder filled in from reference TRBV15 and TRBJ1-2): DAMVIQNPRYQVTQFGKPVTLSCSQTLNHNVMYWYQQKSSQAPKLLFHYYDKDFNNEADTPDNFQSRRPNTSFCFLDIRSPGLGDTAMYLCATSRPGGADYGYTFGSGTRLTVV.

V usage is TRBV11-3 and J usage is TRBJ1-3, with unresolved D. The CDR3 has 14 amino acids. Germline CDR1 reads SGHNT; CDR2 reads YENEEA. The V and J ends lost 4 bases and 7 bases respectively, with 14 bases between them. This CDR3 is CASSYRALENTIYF. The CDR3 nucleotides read TGTGCCAGCAGCTACCGGGCCCTAGAGAACACCATATATTTT.

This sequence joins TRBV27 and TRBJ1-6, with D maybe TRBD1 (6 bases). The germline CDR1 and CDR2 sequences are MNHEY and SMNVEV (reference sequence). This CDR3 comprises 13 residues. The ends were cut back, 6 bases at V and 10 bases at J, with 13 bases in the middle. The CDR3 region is CASRLQGPSPLHF. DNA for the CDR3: TGTGCCAGCAGACTACAGGGACCCTCACCCCTCCACTTT.

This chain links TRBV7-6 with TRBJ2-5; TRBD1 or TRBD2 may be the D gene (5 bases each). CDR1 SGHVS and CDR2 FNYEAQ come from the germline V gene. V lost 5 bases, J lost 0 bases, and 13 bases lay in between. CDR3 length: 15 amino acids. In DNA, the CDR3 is TGTGCCAGCAGCCCCGGGACGGTGTACCAAGAGACCCAGTACTTC. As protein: CASSPGTVYQETQYF.

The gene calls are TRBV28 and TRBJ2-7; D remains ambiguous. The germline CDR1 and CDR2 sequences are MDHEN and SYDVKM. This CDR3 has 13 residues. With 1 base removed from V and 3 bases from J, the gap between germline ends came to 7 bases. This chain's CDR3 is CASSLSRDYEQYF. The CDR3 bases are TGTGCCAGCAGTTTATCCCGTGACTACGAGCAGTACTTC.

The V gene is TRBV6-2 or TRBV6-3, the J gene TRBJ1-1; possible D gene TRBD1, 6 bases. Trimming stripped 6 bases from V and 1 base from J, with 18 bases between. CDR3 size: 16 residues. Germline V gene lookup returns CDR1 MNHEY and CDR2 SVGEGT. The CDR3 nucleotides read TGTGCCAGCAGCCCTCACTCACAGGGCTGGAACACTGAAGCTTTCTTT. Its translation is CASSPHSQGWNTEAFF.

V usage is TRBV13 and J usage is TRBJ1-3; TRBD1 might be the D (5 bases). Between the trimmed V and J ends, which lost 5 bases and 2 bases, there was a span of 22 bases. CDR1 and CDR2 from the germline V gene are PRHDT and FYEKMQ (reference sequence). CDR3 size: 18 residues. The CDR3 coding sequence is TGTGCCAGCAGCCACCCCGGGGGGGGAGATTTGGCTGGAAACACCATATATTTT. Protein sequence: CASSHPGGGDLAGNTIYF.

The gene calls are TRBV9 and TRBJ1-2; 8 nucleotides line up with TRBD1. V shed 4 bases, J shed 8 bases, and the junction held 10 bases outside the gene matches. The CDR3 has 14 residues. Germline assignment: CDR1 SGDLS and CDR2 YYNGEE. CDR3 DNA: TGTGCCAGCAGCCAGGACAGGGCGGGATGGGGCTACACCTTC. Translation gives CASSQDRAGWGYTF.

CDR3 residues: CASSTTGRGVMNTEAFF. The CDR3 DNA is TGTGCCAGCTCAACGACAGGGCGGGGCGTTATGAACACTGAAGCTTTCTTT. This chain uses TRBV18 with TRBJ1-1; 7 bases line up with TRBD1. The CDR3 runs to 17 residues. Germline CDR1 is KGHSH and CDR2 is LQKENI. V lost 5 bases, J lost 0 bases, and 12 bases stayed unmatched.